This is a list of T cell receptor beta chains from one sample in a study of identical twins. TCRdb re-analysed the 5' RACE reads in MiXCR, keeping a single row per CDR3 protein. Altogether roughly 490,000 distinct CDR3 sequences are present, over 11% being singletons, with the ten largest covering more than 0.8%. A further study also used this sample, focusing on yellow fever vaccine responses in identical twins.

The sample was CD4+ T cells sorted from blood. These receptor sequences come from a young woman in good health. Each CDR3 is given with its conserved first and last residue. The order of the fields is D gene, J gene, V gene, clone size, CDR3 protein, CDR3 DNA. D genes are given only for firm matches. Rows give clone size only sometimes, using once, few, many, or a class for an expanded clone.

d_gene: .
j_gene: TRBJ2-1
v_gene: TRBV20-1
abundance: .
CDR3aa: CSARDGQQTTGKYNEQFF
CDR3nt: TGCAGTGCTAGAGACGGTCAGCAGACTACGGGTAAATACAATGAGCAGTTCTTC

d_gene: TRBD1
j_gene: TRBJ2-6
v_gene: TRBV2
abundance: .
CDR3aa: CASRDLTGSGANVLTF
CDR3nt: TGTGCCAGCAGGGACCTGACAGGGTCTGGGGCCAACGTCCTGACTTTC

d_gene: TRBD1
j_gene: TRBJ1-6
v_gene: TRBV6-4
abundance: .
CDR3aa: CASSPLPGRQGLNSPLHF
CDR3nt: TGTGCCAGCAGTCCACTACCCGGGCGACAGGGGTTGAATTCACCCCTCCACTTT

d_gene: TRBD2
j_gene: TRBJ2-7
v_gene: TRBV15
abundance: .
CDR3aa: CATRASGRNSYEQYF
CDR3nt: TGTGCCACCAGGGCTAGCGGGCGAAACTCCTACGAGCAGTACTTC

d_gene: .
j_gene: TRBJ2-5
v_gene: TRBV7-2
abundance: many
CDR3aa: CASSIDGRAQETQYF
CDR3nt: TGTGCCAGCAGCATAGACGGCAGGGCCCAAGAGACCCAGTACTTC

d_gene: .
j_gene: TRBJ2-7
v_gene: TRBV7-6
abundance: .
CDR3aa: CASSSIGQGHEQYF
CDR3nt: TGTGCCAGCAGCTCCATCGGCCAGGGCCACGAGCAGTACTTC

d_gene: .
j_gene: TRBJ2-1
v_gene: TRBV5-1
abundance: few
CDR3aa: CASTLRTGADEQFF
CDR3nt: TGCGCCAGTACACTGAGGACGGGAGCAGATGAGCAGTTCTTC

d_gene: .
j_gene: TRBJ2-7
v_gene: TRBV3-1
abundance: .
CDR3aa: CASSQSVGEQYF
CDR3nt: TGTGCCAGCAGCCAGTCGGTGGGCGAGCAGTACTTC

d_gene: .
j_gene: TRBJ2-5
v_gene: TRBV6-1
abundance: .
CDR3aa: CASSVGTSPQETQYF
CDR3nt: TGTGCCAGCAGTGTCGGGACATCGCCCCAAGAGACCCAGTACTTC

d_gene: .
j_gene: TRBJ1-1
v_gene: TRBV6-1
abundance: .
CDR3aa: CASSEANTEAFF
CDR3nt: TGTGCCAGCAGTGAAGCGAACACTGAAGCTTTCTTT